This paragraph reports one T cell receptor beta chain. The germline V gene encodes CDR1 MDHEN and CDR2 SYDVKM. Unmatched junction bases numbered 13, after V lost 2 bases and J lost 1 base. The CDR3 sequence is 19 residues long. Time point of the sample: pre-sensitization, week 0. The treatment here: therapeutic diphenylcyclopropenone sensitization with weekly scalp DPC. This sample stems from a study of human T cells and chemical hapten exposure. TCRdb reprocessed the RACE reads with MiXCR, giving one entry per CDR3 protein. This table has fewer than 200,000 distinct CDR3 sequences, 30% appearing once.

Sequencing was performed on whole blood, taken in connection with sensitization to the hapten diphenylcyclopropenone (DPC). The clonotype was recovered from a woman in her twenties or thirties with alopecia areata. Some clones in this sample may be carry-over from other donors' samples. This chain joins TRBV28 and TRBJ1-5, with 8 bases aligning to TRBD1. The CDR3 is CASSLRRAGGRGSNQPQHF. The DNA of the CDR3 is TGTGCCAGCAGTTTACGCCGGGCAGGGGGCCGTGGCAGCAATCAGCCCCAGCATTTT.